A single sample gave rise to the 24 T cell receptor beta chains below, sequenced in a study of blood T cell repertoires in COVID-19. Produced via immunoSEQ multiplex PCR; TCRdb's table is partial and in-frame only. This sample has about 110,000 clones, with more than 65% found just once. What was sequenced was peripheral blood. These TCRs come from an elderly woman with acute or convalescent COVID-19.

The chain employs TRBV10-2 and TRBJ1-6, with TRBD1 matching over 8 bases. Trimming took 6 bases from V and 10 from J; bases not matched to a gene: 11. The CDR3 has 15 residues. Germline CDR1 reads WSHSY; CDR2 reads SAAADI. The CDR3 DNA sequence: TGCGCCAGCAGCATCGACGGACAGGGTATCTCACCCCTCCACTTT. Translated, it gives CASSIDGQGISPLHF.

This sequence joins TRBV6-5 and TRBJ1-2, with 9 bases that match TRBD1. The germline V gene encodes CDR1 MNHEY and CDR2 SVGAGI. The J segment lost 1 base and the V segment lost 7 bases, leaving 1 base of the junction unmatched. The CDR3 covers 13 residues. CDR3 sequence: CASMGQGNYGYTF. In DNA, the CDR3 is TGTGCCAGCATGGGACAGGGTAACTATGGCTACACCTTC.

The CDR3 bases are TGTGCCAGCAGCCCAGCCCGGACTCTGCAAGGCTACACCTTC. Translating it yields CASSPARTLQGYTF. This chain connects TRBV7-8 to TRBJ1-2; D unclear. The CDR3 runs 14 residues. Trimming cost V 5 bases and J 8 bases, with 18 bases left between them. Germline V gene lookup returns CDR1 SGHVS and CDR2 FQNEAQ.

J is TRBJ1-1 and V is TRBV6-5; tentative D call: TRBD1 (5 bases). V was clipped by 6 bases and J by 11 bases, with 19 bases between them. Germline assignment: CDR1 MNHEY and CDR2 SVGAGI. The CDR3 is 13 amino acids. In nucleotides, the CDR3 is TGTGCCAGCAGCTCGACAGTTGTGGTATATGCTTTCTTT. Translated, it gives CASSSTVVVYAFF.

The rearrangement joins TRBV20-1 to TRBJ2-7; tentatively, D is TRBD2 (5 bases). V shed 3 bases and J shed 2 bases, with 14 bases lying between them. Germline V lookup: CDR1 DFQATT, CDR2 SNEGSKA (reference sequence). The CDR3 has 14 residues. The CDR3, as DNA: TGCAGTGCTAGTCTTACTAGGACGCCCTACGAGCAGTACTTC. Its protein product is CSASLTRTPYEQYF.

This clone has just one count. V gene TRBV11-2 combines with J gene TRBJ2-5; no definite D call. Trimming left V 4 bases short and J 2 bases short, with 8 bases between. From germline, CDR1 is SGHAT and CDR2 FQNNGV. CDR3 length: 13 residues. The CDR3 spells CASSSGEQETQYF. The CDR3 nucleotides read TGTGCCAGCAGCTCAGGTGAACAAGAGACCCAGTACTTC.

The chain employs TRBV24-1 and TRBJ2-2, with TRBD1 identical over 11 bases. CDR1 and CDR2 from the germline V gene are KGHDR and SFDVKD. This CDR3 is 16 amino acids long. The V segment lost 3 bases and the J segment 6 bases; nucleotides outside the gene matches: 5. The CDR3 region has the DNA TGTGCCACCAGTGATACCGGACAGGGGGCTTCCGGGGAGCTGTTTTTT. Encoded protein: CATSDTGQGASGELFF.

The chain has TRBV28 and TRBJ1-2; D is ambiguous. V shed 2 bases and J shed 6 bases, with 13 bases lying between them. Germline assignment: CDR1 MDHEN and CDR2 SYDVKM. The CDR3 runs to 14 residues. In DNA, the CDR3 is TGTGCCAGCAGTTTACTGTCGAACGGTCATGGCTACACCTTC. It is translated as CASSLLSNGHGYTF.

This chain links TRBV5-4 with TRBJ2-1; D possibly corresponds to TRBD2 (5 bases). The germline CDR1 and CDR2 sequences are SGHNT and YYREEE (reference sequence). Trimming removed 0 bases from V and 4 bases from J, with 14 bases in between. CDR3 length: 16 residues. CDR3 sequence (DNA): TGTGCCAGCAGCTTGGGAGAGGGCCAGTCTTACAATGAGCAGTTCTTC. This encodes CASSLGEGQSYNEQFF. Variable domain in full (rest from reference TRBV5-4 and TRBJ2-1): ETGVTQSPTHLIKTRGQQVTLRCSSQSGHNTVSWYQQALGQGPQFIFQYYREEENGRGNFPPRFSGLQFPNYSSELNVNALELDDSALYLCASSLGEGQSYNEQFFGPGTRLTVL.

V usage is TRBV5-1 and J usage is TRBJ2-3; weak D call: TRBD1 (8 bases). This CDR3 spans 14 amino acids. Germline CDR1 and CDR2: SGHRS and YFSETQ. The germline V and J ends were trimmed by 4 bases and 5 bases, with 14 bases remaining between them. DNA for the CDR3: TGCGCCAGCAGCCCGGACAGGGAGGGAGATACGCAGTATTTT. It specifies CASSPDREGDTQYF.

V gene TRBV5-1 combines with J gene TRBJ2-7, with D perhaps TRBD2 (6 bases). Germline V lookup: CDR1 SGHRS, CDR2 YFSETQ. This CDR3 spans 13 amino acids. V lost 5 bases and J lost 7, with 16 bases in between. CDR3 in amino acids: CASRATRELEQYF. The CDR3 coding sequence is TGCGCCAGCAGAGCTACGCGGGAATTGGAGCAGTACTTC.

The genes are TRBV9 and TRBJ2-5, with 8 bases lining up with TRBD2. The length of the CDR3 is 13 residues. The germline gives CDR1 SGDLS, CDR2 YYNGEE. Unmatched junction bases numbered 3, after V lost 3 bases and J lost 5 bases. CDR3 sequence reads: CASSAGLDETQYF. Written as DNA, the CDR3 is TGTGCCAGCAGCGCGGGACTAGACGAGACCCAGTACTTC.

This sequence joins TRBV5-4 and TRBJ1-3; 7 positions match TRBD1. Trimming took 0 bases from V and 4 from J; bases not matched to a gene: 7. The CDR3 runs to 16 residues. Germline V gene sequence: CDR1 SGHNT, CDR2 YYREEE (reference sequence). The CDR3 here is CASSLAGRGSGNTIYF. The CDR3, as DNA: TGTGCCAGCAGCTTGGCGGGCAGGGGGAGCGGAAACACCATATATTTT. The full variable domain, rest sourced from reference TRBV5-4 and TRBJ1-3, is ETGVTQSPTHLIKTRGQQVTLRCSSQSGHNTVSWYQQALGQGPQFIFQYYREEENGRGNFPPRFSGLQFPNYSSELNVNALELDDSALYLCASSLAGRGSGNTIYFGEGSWLTVV.

The CDR3 bases are TGTGCCAGCAGCTTAGGTGGGACAGTTCCCTCAGAAGCTTTCTTT. Translation gives CASSLGGTVPSEAFF. The rearrangement links TRBV7-8 to TRBJ1-1; 7 bases are shared with TRBD1. The CDR3 has 15 amino acids. Germline V lookup: CDR1 SGHVS, CDR2 FQNEAQ. V was pared by 1 base and J by 8 bases, with 10 bases of the junction left unmatched.

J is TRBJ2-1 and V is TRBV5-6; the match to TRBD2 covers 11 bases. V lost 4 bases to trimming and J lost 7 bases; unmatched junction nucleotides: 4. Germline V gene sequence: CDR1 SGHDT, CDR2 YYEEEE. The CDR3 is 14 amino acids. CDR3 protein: CASSEGLAANEQFF. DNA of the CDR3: TGTGCCAGCAGCGAGGGACTAGCGGCTAATGAGCAGTTCTTC.

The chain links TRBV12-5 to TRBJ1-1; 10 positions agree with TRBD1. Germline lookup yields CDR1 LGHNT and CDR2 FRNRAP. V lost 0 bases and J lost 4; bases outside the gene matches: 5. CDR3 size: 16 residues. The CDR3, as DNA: TGTGCTAGTGGTTTGGTACTGGGACAGGGGACCACTGAAGCTTTCTTT. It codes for CASGLVLGQGTTEAFF.

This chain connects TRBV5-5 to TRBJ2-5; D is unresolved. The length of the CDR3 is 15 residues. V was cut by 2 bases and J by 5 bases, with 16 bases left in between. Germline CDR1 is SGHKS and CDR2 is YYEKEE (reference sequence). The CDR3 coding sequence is TGTGCCAGCAGCTTCTCCTTGGAGCTGGCGGAGACCCAGTACTTC. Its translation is CASSFSLELAETQYF.

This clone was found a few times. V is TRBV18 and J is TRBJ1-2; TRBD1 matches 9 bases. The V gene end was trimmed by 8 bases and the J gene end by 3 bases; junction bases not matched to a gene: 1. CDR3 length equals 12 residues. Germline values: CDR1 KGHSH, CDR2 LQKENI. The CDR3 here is CASRDRDYGYTF. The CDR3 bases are TGTGCCAGCCGGGACAGGGACTATGGCTACACCTTC.

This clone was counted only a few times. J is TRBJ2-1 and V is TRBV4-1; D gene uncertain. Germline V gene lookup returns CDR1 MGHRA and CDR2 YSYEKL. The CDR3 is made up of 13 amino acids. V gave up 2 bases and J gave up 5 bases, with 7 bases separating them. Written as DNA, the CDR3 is TGCGCCAGCAGCCAACTAGTAAACAATGAGCAGTTCTTC. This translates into CASSQLVNNEQFF.

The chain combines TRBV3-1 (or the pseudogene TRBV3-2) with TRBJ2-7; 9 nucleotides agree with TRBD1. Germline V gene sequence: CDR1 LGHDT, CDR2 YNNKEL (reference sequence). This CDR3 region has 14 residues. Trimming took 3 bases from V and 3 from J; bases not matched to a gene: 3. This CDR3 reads CASSQWTGVYEQYF. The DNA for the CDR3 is TGTGCCAGCAGCCAGTGGACAGGGGTCTACGAGCAGTACTTC.

CDR3 bases: TGTGCCAGCAGTTTATACGACAGGGCCTACGAGCAGTACTTC. Translating gives CASSLYDRAYEQYF. This chain connects TRBV27 to TRBJ2-7; 7 nucleotides agree with TRBD1. This CDR3 contains 14 residues. J gave up 2 bases and V 1 base, and 2 bases lay outside the gene matches. CDR1 MNHEY and CDR2 SMNVEV come from the germline V gene (reference sequence).

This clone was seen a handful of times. CDR3: CASSLDLGRAEAFF. Written as DNA, the CDR3 is TGTGCCAGCAGCTTAGACCTGGGGCGCGCTGAAGCTTTCTTT. The J gene is TRBJ1-1, the V gene TRBV11-2, with D tentatively TRBD1 (5 bases). The CDR3 is made up of 14 amino acids. V lost 0 bases and J lost 6, with 11 bases in between. Germline values: CDR1 SGHAT, CDR2 FQNNGV.

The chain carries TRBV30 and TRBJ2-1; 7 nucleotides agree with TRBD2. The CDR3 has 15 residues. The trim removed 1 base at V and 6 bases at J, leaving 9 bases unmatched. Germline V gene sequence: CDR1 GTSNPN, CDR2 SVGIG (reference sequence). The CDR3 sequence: CAWSDTSDQGNEQFF. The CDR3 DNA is TGTGCCTGGAGTGATACTAGCGACCAAGGCAATGAGCAGTTCTTC.

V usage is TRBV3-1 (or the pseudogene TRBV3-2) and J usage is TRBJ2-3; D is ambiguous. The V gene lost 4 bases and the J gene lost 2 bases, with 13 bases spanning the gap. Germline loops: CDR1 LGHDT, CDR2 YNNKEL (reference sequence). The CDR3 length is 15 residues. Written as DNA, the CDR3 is TGTGCCAGCAGCCTTACGCAGGTGGTCACAGATACGCAGTATTTT. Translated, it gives CASSLTQVVTDTQYF.